One sample yielded the 5 T cell receptor beta chains listed below, sequenced in a study of blood T cell repertoires in COVID-19. Clones were read by immunoSEQ multiplex PCR, and TCRdb kept only the in-frame ones, dropping some. Of about 190,000 clones in the sample, about 77% were seen once. Input material: peripheral blood. Receptors originate from a woman aged 80 or over with active or convalescent COVID-19.

The rearrangement joins TRBV5-4 to TRBJ1-1; no reliable D call. The V gene lost 1 base and the J gene lost 3 bases, with 13 bases spanning the gap. The CDR3 loop spans 15 amino acids. Germline lookup yields CDR1 SGHNT and CDR2 YYREEE (reference sequence). In DNA, the CDR3 is TGTGCCAGCAGCTTGTGGCGTGGCGGGGACACTGAAGCTTTCTTT. The encoded protein is CASSLWRGGDTEAFF.

The rearrangement joins TRBV28 to TRBJ2-5; 13 bases fit TRBD2. The CDR3 is 14 residues long. The ends lost 2 bases at V and 8 bases at J; junction bases unmatched: 2. CDR1 is MDHEN and CDR2 is SYDVKM in the germline V gene. CDR3 protein: CASSLGTSGETQYF. In DNA form, the CDR3 reads TGTGCCAGCAGTTTAGGGACTAGCGGGGAAACCCAGTACTTC. Full variable domain (outside the CDR3, taken from reference TRBV28 and TRBJ2-5): DVKVTQSSRYLVKRTGEKVFLECVQDMDHENMFWYRQDPGLGLRLIYFSYDVKMKEKGDIPEGYSVSREKKERFSLILESASTNQTSMYLCASSLGTSGETQYFGPGTRLLVL.

The chain joins TRBV4-1 to TRBJ2-1; TRBD2 might be the D (7 bases). Germline V gene data show CDR1 as MGHRA and CDR2 as YSYEKL. V shed 6 bases and J shed 5 bases, with 23 bases lying between them. The CDR3 spans 17 residues. The CDR3 is CASRGGALGRVNNEQFF. In nucleotides, the CDR3 is TGCGCCAGCAGAGGGGGGGCCTTAGGAAGAGTCAACAATGAGCAGTTCTTC.

CDR3 DNA: TGCGCCAGCAGTGAAGGGACTTTGAAGTACGAGCAGTACTTC. This encodes CASSEGTLKYEQYF. The V and J genes are TRBV10-1 and TRBJ2-7, with TRBD2 as a possible D gene (6 bases). Germline-derived CDR1 and CDR2 are WNHNN and SYGVQD (reference sequence). The CDR3 contains 14 residues. V was pared by 3 bases and J by 4 bases, with 13 bases between.

The gene calls are TRBV27 and TRBJ1-1, with D perhaps matching TRBD1 (5 bases). The CDR3 is 14 residues long. Trimming took off 3 bases at V and 5 bases at J, with 13 bases between the two ends. Per the germline V gene, CDR1 is MNHEY and CDR2 is SMNVEV (reference sequence). The CDR3, as DNA: TGTGCCAGCAGTTTTGGTGAGGGGAGGACTGAAGCTTTCTTT. Amino acid sequence: CASSFGEGRTEAFF.